The clone carrying this T cell receptor beta chain appeared many times. Its matching antigen is unknown. The unsorted libraries originated from 2 million PBMCs kept at -80 C. The sample originates from a study of neurological immune-mediated disorders. General study findings and limits: HTLV-1-associated myelopathy had the most TCR clonal expansion, whereas multiple sclerosis had the least (lower than in healthy controls).

The cDNA came from 5'RACE with 10-nucleotide random UMIs. Every sequencing run produced over 200 million TCR-beta sequences, and the sequences from any one run covered 15-18 subjects. TCRdb itself ran the 5' RACE reads through MiXCR, one entry per CDR3 protein. In the table there are 50,000 or so distinct CDR3 sequences, over 15% of which are singletons. V was shortened by 6 bases and J by 4 bases, with 13 bases between the two germline ends. CDR1 and CDR2 (germline): SNHLY, FYNNEI. The CDR3 covers 14 residues. The chain couples TRBV2 to TRBJ2-1, with D maybe TRBD2 (5 bases). The material sequenced was PBMCs. The source of this sequence is a man in his 60s in good health. The CDR3 DNA sequence: TGTGCCAGCAGCCCAGAGGGTAATTACAATGAGCAGTTCTTC. Translation gives CASSPEGNYNEQFF.